The 29 T cell receptor beta chains below were found in one sample sequenced in a study of neurological immune-mediated disorders. MiXCR, run by TCRdb on the 5' RACE reads, gives a single entry per CDR3 protein. The sample includes tens of thousands of distinct CDR3 sequences, around 3.9% of them seen just once. The sequenced sample was PBMCs. These TCRs come from a man aged 25 to 40 with multiple sclerosis.

This clonotype was seen ten or more times. The chain couples TRBV20-1 to TRBJ2-3; no reliable D call. The CDR3 totals 14 residues. The germline CDR1 and CDR2 sequences are DFQATT and SNEGSKA (reference sequence). The V gene lost 0 bases and the J gene lost 3 bases, with 10 bases spanning the gap. The CDR3 nucleotides are TGCAGTGCTAGAGATCCAAAGGGTACAGATACGCAGTATTTT. It encodes CSARDPKGTDTQYF.

This clonotype was seen repeatedly, ten times or more. This chain joins TRBV5-5 and TRBJ2-7; the D is unclear. This CDR3 is 15 amino acids long. Trimming took off 4 bases at V and 2 bases at J, with 16 bases between the two ends. Germline lookup yields CDR1 SGHKS and CDR2 YYEKEE (reference sequence). The CDR3 sequence: CASSGVGKGTYEQYF. CDR3 bases: TGTGCCAGCAGCGGTGTGGGGAAAGGGACCTACGAGCAGTACTTC.

This clonotype was recorded a few times. A much larger clone differs by one base, so this may be a read error. The genes are TRBV7-8 and TRBJ2-1; D unresolved. From germline, CDR1 is SGHVS and CDR2 FQNEAQ. This CDR3 spans 16 amino acids. V lost 5 bases to trimming and J lost 5 bases, with 19 bases between them. The CDR3 loop reads CASSLSIRRGNNEQFF. The CDR3 nucleotides read TGTGCCAGCAGCCTATCCATCCGGAGAGGAAACAATGAGCAGTTCTTC.

This clonotype was recorded at least ten times. The CDR3 sequence: CASSSSNYNEQFF. The DNA of the CDR3 is TGCGCCAGCAGCTCTTCTAATTACAATGAGCAGTTCTTC. This chain uses TRBV5-1 with TRBJ2-1, with no clear D. V was trimmed by 3 bases and J by 4 bases, leaving 8 bases between them. Looked up from germline, CDR1 is SGHRS and CDR2 is YFSETQ. The CDR3 is 13 amino acids.

This clonotype was seen repeatedly, ten times or more. The gene calls are TRBV12-3 or TRBV12-4 and TRBJ1-1; unclear D gene. The CDR3 runs 12 residues. With 7 bases removed from V and 1 base from J, the gap between germline ends came to 7 bases. The CDR3 region is CASTYGNTEAFF. DNA of the CDR3: TGTGCCAGCACCTACGGGAACACTGAAGCTTTCTTT.

In its sample, this clonotype was seen many times. The J gene is TRBJ1-1, the V gene TRBV20-1; D is perhaps TRBD1 (6 bases). The V and J ends lost 6 bases and 6 bases respectively, with 14 bases between them. The germline V gene encodes CDR1 DFQATT and CDR2 SNEGSKA (reference sequence). This CDR3 is 12 amino acids long. This CDR3 is CSAKGGRSEAFF. The CDR3 coding sequence is TGCAGTGCGAAAGGGGGTAGGTCTGAAGCTTTCTTT.

This clonotype was counted many times. V gene TRBV7-9 combines with J gene TRBJ1-5; no clear D. The CDR3 contains 13 residues. V lost 4 bases, J lost 6 bases, and 10 bases lay in between. Looked up from germline, CDR1 is SEHNR and CDR2 is FQNEAQ (reference sequence). Written as DNA, the CDR3 is TGTGCCAGCAGCTCCGGGATGAGTCAGCCCCAGCATTTT. Translating gives CASSSGMSQPQHF.

This clonotype was detected ten times or more. The gene calls are TRBV29-1 and TRBJ2-3; D gene unclear. Germline CDR1 SQVTM, CDR2 ANQGSEA. The CDR3 contains 12 residues. V was shortened by 2 bases and J by 2 bases, with 5 bases between the two germline ends. The CDR3 nucleotides read TGCAGCGTTGAAATCGACACAGATACGCAGTATTTT. Protein sequence: CSVEIDTDTQYF.

This clonotype has a count of ten or more. The chain carries TRBV20-1 and TRBJ2-1, with D unresolved. The V and J ends lost 6 bases and 0 bases respectively, with 9 bases between them. Germline assignment: CDR1 DFQATT and CDR2 SNEGSKA (reference sequence). The CDR3 has 13 residues. The CDR3 protein is CSAAAPSYNEQFF. CDR3 in DNA: TGCAGTGCAGCTGCACCCTCCTACAATGAGCAGTTCTTC.

Many counts were recorded for this clonotype. V and J are TRBV14 and TRBJ2-2, with D perhaps given as TRBD1 or TRBD2 (5 bases each). CDR3 size: 12 residues. Trimming stripped 3 bases from V and 6 bases from J, with 5 bases between. Germline V gene sequence: CDR1 SGHDN, CDR2 FVKESK. The chain's CDR3 is CASSQGPGELFF. CDR3 coding DNA: TGTGCCAGCAGCCAGGGACCCGGGGAGCTGTTTTTT.

The V call is TRBV6-2 or TRBV6-3, the J call TRBJ1-1; a possible D gene is TRBD1 (5 bases). Germline V gene sequence: CDR1 MNHEY, CDR2 SVGEGT. V lost 3 bases, J lost 4 bases, and 18 bases lay in between. This CDR3 contains 16 residues. In nucleotides, the CDR3 is TGTGCCAGCAGTTATAAGCTCAGTGGGGGGTCCACTGAAGCTTTCTTT. It codes for CASSYKLSGGSTEAFF.

This clonotype has at least ten counts. The V call is TRBV15, the J call TRBJ2-5, with 7 bases aligning to TRBD1. The CDR3 is made up of 15 amino acids. The J segment lost 5 bases and the V segment lost 5 bases, leaving 11 bases of the junction unmatched. In germline, CDR1 is LNHNV, CDR2 YYDKDF (reference sequence). This chain's CDR3 is CATSDEGQPGETQYF. CDR3 nucleotides: TGTGCCACCAGCGACGAGGGACAGCCAGGGGAGACCCAGTACTTC.

This clonotype was counted ten times or more. This chain links TRBV20-1 with TRBJ2-7; possibly TRBD1 for D (6 bases). The CDR3 sequence is 15 residues long. The V end was cut by 5 bases, the J end by 2 bases, with 19 bases between. Germline CDR1 reads DFQATT; CDR2 reads SNEGSKA (reference sequence). The CDR3 DNA sequence: TGCAGTGCTGGACGGCCTGGGGGCGCAGCCTACGAGCAGTACTTC. Its translation is CSAGRPGGAAYEQYF.

In its sample, this clonotype was seen many times. The J gene is TRBJ2-7, the V gene TRBV4-2; weak D call: TRBD2 (6 bases). Germline V CDR1 and CDR2: LGHNA, YNFKEQ. V was cut by 0 bases and J by 3 bases, with 15 bases left in between. The CDR3 consists of 16 residues. As DNA, the CDR3 is TGTGCCAGCAGCCAAGACCCGGGCAGCGGGCGCTACGAGCAGTACTTC. This encodes CASSQDPGSGRYEQYF.

This clonotype was detected only a few times. A much larger clonotype is one base distant, so this may be a read error. This chain uses TRBV6-6 with TRBJ2-1, with a weak D call TRBD1 (6 bases). V was pared by 10 bases and J by 2 bases, with 15 bases between. In germline, CDR1 is MNHNY, CDR2 SVGAGI (reference sequence). This CDR3 contains 14 residues. CDR3 DNA: TGTGCCACCCGCCTGACAGGAACCTACAATGAGCAGTTCTTC. As protein: CATRLTGTYNEQFF.

This clonotype was observed at least ten times. The chain links TRBV7-3 to TRBJ2-1; a possible D gene is TRBD2 (5 bases). The V end lost 5 bases, the J end lost 6 bases, and 11 bases lay between the germline ends. Looked up from germline, CDR1 is SGHTA and CDR2 is FQGTGA. The CDR3 loop spans 13 amino acids. The DNA for the CDR3 is TGTGCCAGCAGCCCTGGGAGCGGCAATGAGCAGTTCTTC. It specifies CASSPGSGNEQFF.

At least ten counts were recorded for this clonotype. The chain uses TRBV27 and TRBJ2-2; 7 bases line up with TRBD1. The junction had 5 bases not matched to a gene; V was cut back by 7 bases and J by 3 bases. In germline, CDR1 is MNHEY, CDR2 SMNVEV (reference sequence). This CDR3 region has 14 residues. CDR3 residues: CASTATGYTGELFF. In nucleotides, the CDR3 is TGTGCCAGCACCGCGACAGGGTACACCGGGGAGCTGTTTTTT.

This clonotype was observed many times. The V call is TRBV2, the J call TRBJ2-5; 8 positions match TRBD2. The CDR3 totals 14 residues. After removal of 0 bases from V and 6 bases from J, the junction contained 3 bases not matched to a gene. Germline V gene data show CDR1 as SNHLY and CDR2 as FYNNEI. In DNA form, the CDR3 reads TGTGCCAGCAGTGAAGCGAGCGGGGGACAGACCCAGTACTTC. It yields the protein CASSEASGGQTQYF.

This clonotype occurred many times. The chain couples TRBV10-3 to TRBJ2-2, with 11 bases that match TRBD1. The CDR3 extends over 14 amino acids. Germline CDR1 reads ENHRY; CDR2 reads SYGVKD. The V segment lost 11 bases and the J segment 7 bases; nucleotides outside the gene matches: 9. The CDR3 sequence is CASRTGGQSGELFF. CDR3 bases: TGTGCCTCGCGGACAGGGGGCCAAAGCGGGGAGCTGTTTTTT.

The chain couples TRBV6-5 to TRBJ2-7; 7 positions match TRBD1. The CDR3 is 13 amino acids. CDR1 MNHEY and CDR2 SVGAGI come from the germline V gene. V shed 6 bases and J 3 bases; nucleotides not matched to a gene: 5. The CDR3 sequence is CASSSGQLYEQYF. The CDR3 nucleotides read TGTGCCAGCAGCTCGGGACAGCTCTACGAGCAGTACTTC.

This clonotype came up a few times. This could be a read error, since a much larger clone is one nucleotide away. This CDR3 is CASSLRRVGHETQYF. Here the CDR3 DNA reads TGTGCCAGCAGCCTCCGGAGGGTGGGGCACGAGACCCAGTACTTC. The rearrangement joins TRBV7-9 to TRBJ2-5, with a tentative D call TRBD2 (6 bases). This CDR3 region has 15 residues. V was trimmed by 5 bases and J by 5 bases, leaving 18 bases between them. Germline CDR1 reads SEHNR; CDR2 reads FQNEAQ (reference sequence).

This clonotype was counted ten times or more. The V call is TRBV6-5, the J call TRBJ1-5; the D is unclear. CDR1 is MNHEY, CDR2 SVGAGI, per germline. The CDR3 loop spans 12 amino acids. The V gene lost 6 bases and the J gene lost 2 bases, with 5 bases spanning the gap. CDR3 residues: CASREGNQPQHF. The CDR3 nucleotides are TGTGCCAGCAGAGAGGGCAATCAGCCCCAGCATTTT.

There are many counts of this clonotype. The chain couples TRBV14 to TRBJ2-6; D not certain. Trimming stripped 4 bases from V and 1 base from J, with 8 bases between. Germline CDR1 is SGHDN and CDR2 is FVKESK. The CDR3 sequence is 15 residues long. CDR3 in DNA: TGTGCCAGCAGCCCTGTAAAATCTGGGGCCAACGTCCTGACTTTC. It translates to CASSPVKSGANVLTF.

In this sample, this clonotype turned up many times. The J gene is TRBJ2-5, the V gene TRBV6-5, with D perhaps TRBD1 or TRBD2 (5 bases each). The germline V gene encodes CDR1 MNHEY and CDR2 SVGAGI. V was shortened by 6 bases and J by 7 bases, with 18 bases between the two germline ends. CDR3 size: 14 residues. The CDR3 protein is CASSPRVPGWTQYF. For the CDR3, the DNA is TGTGCCAGCAGCCCCAGGGTACCGGGGTGGACCCAGTACTTC.

At least ten counts were recorded for this clonotype. This sequence joins TRBV20-1 and TRBJ1-1; maybe TRBD1 (6 bases). The germline gives CDR1 DFQATT, CDR2 SNEGSKA (reference sequence). V was clipped by 0 bases and J by 2 bases, with 10 bases between them. The CDR3 extends over 14 amino acids. The CDR3 spells CSARDEGVNTEAFF. CDR3 bases: TGCAGTGCTAGAGATGAGGGGGTCAACACTGAAGCTTTCTTT.

This clonotype was seen ten or more times. The chain couples TRBV5-1 to TRBJ2-5; TRBD1 might be the D (5 bases). CDR3 size: 13 residues. Germline CDR1 reads SGHRS; CDR2 reads YFSETQ. The V and J ends lost 3 bases and 1 base respectively, with 7 bases between them. The CDR3 loop is CASSSTVQETQYF. The CDR3 DNA follows: TGCGCCAGCAGCTCGACAGTCCAAGAGACCCAGTACTTC.

The table lists this clonotype with many counts. The chain combines TRBV7-6 with TRBJ1-1; D unresolved. The CDR3 contains 13 residues. With 5 bases removed from V and 0 bases from J, the gap between germline ends came to 7 bases. Germline values: CDR1 SGHVS, CDR2 FNYEAQ. The CDR3 DNA follows: TGTGCCAGCAGCGGTGAAATGAACACTGAAGCTTTCTTT. Translated, it gives CASSGEMNTEAFF.

This clonotype came up many times. This chain joins TRBV6-2 or TRBV6-3 and TRBJ1-1, with D possibly TRBD1 on 5 matching bases. V was cut by 4 bases and J by 4 bases, with 13 bases left in between. Germline CDR1 and CDR2: MNHEY and SVGEGT. This CDR3 region has 14 residues. CDR3 amino acids: CASSFPGLSTEAFF. CDR3 DNA sequence: TGTGCCAGCAGTTTCCCAGGGTTAAGCACTGAAGCTTTCTTT.

This clonotype occurred many times. The chain has TRBV2 and TRBJ2-6; no definite D call. V lost 10 bases to trimming and J lost 4 bases, with 8 bases between them. The germline gives CDR1 SNHLY, CDR2 FYNNEI. The CDR3 totals 12 residues. CDR3: CATSGGANVLTF. In DNA, the CDR3 is TGTGCCACCTCGGGCGGGGCCAACGTCCTGACTTTC.